This TCR beta chain was observed in a study of cytomegalovirus exposure and HLA in healthy donors. Turning to the study itself: Among the roughly 370 genotyped donors, 70% to 90% were placed in the Caucasian-associated ancestry cluster.

With respect to this clone: The target antigen is unknown.

This PCR relied on a set of 60 Vbeta primers and 13 Jbeta primers. Some clones are missing from TCRdb's copy, which holds only in-frame ones; the method was immunoSEQ multiplex PCR. The sample has 200,000 to 250,000 clones, just under 85% seen once. Findings and caveats of the study: Presence/absence analyses assumed roughly uniform sequencing depth across donors. A later analysis found TCR association rates differed by HLA locus, highest for DRB1 and lowest for HLA-C.

The CDR3 covers 16 residues. The germline V gene has CDR1 SGHRS and CDR2 YFSETQ. The V gene end was trimmed by 0 bases and the J gene end by 6 bases; junction bases not matched to a gene: 8. The rearrangement links TRBV5-1 to TRBJ2-2, with 7 bases aligning to TRBD2. Sequenced sample: PBMCs. The TCR originated in a woman in her thirties or forties in good health and CMV-seronegative. The CDR3 bases are TGCGCCAGCAGCTTGGTACCGGGGGGATATCCCGGGGAGCTGTTTTTT. This gives the protein CASSLVPGGYPGELFF. Filled out from reference TRBV5-1 and TRBJ2-2, the complete variable domain reads KAGVTQTPRYLIKTRGQQVTLSCSPISGHRSVSWYQQTPGQGLQFLFEYFSETQRNKGNFPGRFSGRQFSNSRSEMNVSTLELGDSALYLCASSLVPGGYPGELFFGEGSRLTVL.